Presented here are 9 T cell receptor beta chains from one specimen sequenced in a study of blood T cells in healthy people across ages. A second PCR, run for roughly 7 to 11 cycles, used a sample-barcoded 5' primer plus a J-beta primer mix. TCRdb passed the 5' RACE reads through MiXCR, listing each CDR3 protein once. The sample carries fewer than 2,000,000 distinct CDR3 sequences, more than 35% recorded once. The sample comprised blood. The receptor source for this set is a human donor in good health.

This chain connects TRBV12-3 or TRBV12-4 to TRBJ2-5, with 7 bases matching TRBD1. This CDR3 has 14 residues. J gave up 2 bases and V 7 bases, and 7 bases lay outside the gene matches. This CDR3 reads CASNGGQSQETQYF. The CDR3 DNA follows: TGTGCCAGCAATGGGGGACAGAGTCAAGAGACCCAGTACTTC.

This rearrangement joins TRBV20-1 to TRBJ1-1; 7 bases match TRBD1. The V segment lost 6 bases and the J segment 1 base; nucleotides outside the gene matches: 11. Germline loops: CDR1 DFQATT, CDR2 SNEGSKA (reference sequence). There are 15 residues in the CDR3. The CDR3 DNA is TGCAGTGCACCCGGACAGGCAAGAGGGAACACTGAAGCTTTCTTT. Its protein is CSAPGQARGNTEAFF.

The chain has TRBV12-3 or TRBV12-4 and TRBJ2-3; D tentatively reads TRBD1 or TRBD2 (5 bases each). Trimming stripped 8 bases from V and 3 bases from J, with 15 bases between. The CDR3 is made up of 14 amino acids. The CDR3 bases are TGTGCCAGCGACCGGGACGGGGCTACAGATACGCAGTATTTT. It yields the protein CASDRDGATDTQYF.

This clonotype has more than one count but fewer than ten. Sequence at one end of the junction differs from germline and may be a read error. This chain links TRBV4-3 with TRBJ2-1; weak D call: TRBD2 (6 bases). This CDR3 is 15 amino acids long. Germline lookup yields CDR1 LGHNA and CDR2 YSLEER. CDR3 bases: TGCGCCAGCAGCCACCTCCGGGACTCCAACAATGAGCAGTTCTTC. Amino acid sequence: CASSHLRDSNNEQFF.

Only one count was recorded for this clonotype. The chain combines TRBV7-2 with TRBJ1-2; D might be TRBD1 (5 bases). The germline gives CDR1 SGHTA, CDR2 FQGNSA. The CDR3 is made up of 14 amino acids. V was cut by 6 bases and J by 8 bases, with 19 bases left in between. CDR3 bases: TGTGCCAGCAGTCGGGGCAGGGTACCGGAAGGCTACACCTTC. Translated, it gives CASSRGRVPEGYTF.

The CDR3 is CASSQALADTQYF. CDR3 in DNA: TGCGCCAGCAGCCAGGCTTTAGCAGATACGCAGTATTTT. This rearrangement joins TRBV4-3 to TRBJ2-3; D is undetermined. From germline, CDR1 is LGHNA and CDR2 YSLEER. Trimming removed 3 bases at V and 4 bases at J, with 8 bases between. The CDR3 is 13 amino acids.

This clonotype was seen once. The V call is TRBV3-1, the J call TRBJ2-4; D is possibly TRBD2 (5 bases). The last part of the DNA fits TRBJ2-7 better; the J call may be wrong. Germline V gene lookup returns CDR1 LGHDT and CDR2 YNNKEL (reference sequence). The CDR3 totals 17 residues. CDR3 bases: TGTGCCAGCAGCCAAACCCGGGGTGGGGAAAGTAACTACGAGCAGTACTTC. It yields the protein CASSQTRGGESNYEQYF.

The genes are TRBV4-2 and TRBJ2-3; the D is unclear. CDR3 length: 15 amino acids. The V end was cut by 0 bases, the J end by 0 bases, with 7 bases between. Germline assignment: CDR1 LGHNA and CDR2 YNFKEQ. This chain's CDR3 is CASSQDRHSTDTQYF. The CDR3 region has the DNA TGTGCCAGCAGCCAAGATCGCCACAGCACAGATACGCAGTATTTT.

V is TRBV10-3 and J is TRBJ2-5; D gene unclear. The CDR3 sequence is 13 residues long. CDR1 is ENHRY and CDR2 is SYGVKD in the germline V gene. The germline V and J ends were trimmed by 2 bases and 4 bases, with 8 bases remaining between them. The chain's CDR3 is CAISERGRETQYF. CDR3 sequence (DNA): TGTGCCATCAGTGAGCGTGGCCGAGAGACCCAGTACTTC.